The 8 T cell receptor beta chains in this list originate from one sample, sequenced in a study of T cell repertoires in cytomegalovirus infection. Antigen specificity for these receptors is unknown. TCRdb ran MiXCR on the reads and lists one entry per CDR3 protein. Seen here are around 310,000 distinct CDR3 sequences, 29% observed once, and the top ten hold roughly 20%. Sequenced material: cultured PBMCs, taken from culture after CMV antigen stimulation. These receptor sequences come from a human donor in good health (CMV status not recorded). Some clones in this sample may be carry-over from other donors' samples.

The rearrangement joins TRBV27 to TRBJ2-3; tentative D call: TRBD1 (5 bases). The CDR3 is 16 amino acids. The V end was cut by 9 bases, the J end by 3 bases, with 22 bases between. In germline, CDR1 is MNHEY, CDR2 SMNVEV (reference sequence). CDR3 coding DNA: TGTGCCAGAAGACTCAAGGCTGCCAGGGCGACAGATACGCAGTATTTT. Its translation: CARRLKAARATDTQYF.

The table lists this clonotype with a few counts. The chain employs TRBV7-2 and TRBJ2-2; D is possibly TRBD2 (7 bases). The CDR3 has 16 amino acids. Trimming took off 1 base at V and 4 bases at J, with 13 bases between the two ends. Germline-derived CDR1 and CDR2 are SGHTA and FQGNSA. For the CDR3, the DNA is TGTGCCAGCAGCTTAGATCCGGGGGGCACCACCGGGGAGCTGTTTTTT. Its translation is CASSLDPGGTTGELFF.

The sample holds a few counts of this clonotype. The rearrangement uses TRBV6-6 and TRBJ1-1, with 11 bases aligning to TRBD1. The J segment lost 4 bases and the V segment lost 6 bases, leaving 7 bases of the junction unmatched. The CDR3 runs 15 residues. Germline CDR1 is MNHNY and CDR2 is SVGAGI (reference sequence). CDR3 nucleotides: TGTGCCAGCAGCAGGGACAGGGGGACGGGCACTGAAGCTTTCTTT. Its translation: CASSRDRGTGTEAFF.

In its sample, this clonotype was seen a few times. The V gene is TRBV6-1, the J gene TRBJ1-4, with 7 bases lining up with TRBD1. This CDR3 is 15 amino acids long. The V gene's germline CDR1 is MNHNS and CDR2 SASEGT. Trimming took 5 bases from V and 1 from J; bases not matched to a gene: 4. The chain's CDR3 is CASSPRQGTNEKLFF. CDR3 nucleotides: TGTGCCAGCAGTCCCCGACAGGGAACTAATGAAAAACTGTTTTTT.

The V and J genes are TRBV2 and TRBJ1-2, with D tentatively TRBD1 (5 bases). The CDR3 consists of 14 residues. Between the trimmed V and J ends, which lost 7 bases and 6 bases, there was a span of 18 bases. Germline V gene data show CDR1 as SNHLY and CDR2 as FYNNEI. CDR3 amino acids: CASKMETGPDGYTF. CDR3 nucleotide sequence: TGTGCCAGCAAGATGGAGACGGGGCCGGATGGCTACACCTTC.

The chain joins TRBV4-3 to TRBJ2-7, with TRBD1 matching 7 bases. The CDR3 contains 15 residues. V lost 1 base and J lost 4; bases outside the gene matches: 7. CDR1 is LGHNA and CDR2 is YSLEER in the germline V gene. CDR3 sequence reads: CASSQVQGGRYEQYF. CDR3 nucleotide sequence: TGCGCCAGCAGCCAAGTTCAAGGGGGCAGGTACGAGCAGTACTTC.

The chain has TRBV7-3 and TRBJ2-3, with D perhaps TRBD1 (6 bases). This CDR3 comprises 15 residues. The germline V gene has CDR1 SGHTA and CDR2 FQGTGA. V lost 2 bases to trimming and J lost 0 bases, with 9 bases between them. The CDR3 sequence is CASSLAGVSTDTQYF. In DNA, the CDR3 is TGTGCCAGCAGCTTAGCAGGGGTTAGCACAGATACGCAGTATTTT.

This clonotype has a count of ten or more. V gene TRBV7-2 combines with J gene TRBJ1-6; TRBD1 might be the D (6 bases). The CDR3 contains 15 residues. The V end lost 2 bases, the J end lost 10 bases, and 15 bases lay between the germline ends. The germline V gene encodes CDR1 SGHTA and CDR2 FQGNSA. The CDR3 bases are TGTGCCAGCAGCTTAAGGGGGGGGGGAGGCTCACCCCTCCACTTT. This gives the protein CASSLRGGGGSPLHF.